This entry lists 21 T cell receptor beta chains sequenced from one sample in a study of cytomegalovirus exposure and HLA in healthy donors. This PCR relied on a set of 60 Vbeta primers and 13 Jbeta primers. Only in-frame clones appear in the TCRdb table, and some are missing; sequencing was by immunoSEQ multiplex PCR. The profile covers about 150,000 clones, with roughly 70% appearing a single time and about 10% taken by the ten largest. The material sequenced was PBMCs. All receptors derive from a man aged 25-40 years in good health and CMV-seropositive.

CDR3 bases: TGCGCCAGCAGCCCCGGAGGGACAGGGAGTCAGCCCCAGCATTTT. Protein product: CASSPGGTGSQPQHF. V and J are TRBV5-1 and TRBJ1-5, with 9 nucleotides matching TRBD1. V shed 4 bases and J 6 bases; nucleotides not matched to a gene: 8. This CDR3 is built from 15 residues. CDR1 SGHRS and CDR2 YFSETQ come from the germline V gene.

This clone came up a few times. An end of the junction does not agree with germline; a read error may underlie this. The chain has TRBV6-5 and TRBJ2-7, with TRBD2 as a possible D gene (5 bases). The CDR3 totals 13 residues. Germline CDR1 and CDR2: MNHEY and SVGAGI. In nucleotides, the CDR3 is TGTGCCAGCAGTGACTCCCCTCAGGACTTGCAGTACTTC. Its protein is CASSDSPQDLQYF.

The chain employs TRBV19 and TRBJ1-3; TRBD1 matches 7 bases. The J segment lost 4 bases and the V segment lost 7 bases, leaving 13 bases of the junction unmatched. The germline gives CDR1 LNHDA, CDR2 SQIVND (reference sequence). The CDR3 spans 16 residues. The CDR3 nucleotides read TGTGCCAGTACCCCACCGGTGGGGACAGTCGGAAACACCATATATTTT. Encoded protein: CASTPPVGTVGNTIYF.

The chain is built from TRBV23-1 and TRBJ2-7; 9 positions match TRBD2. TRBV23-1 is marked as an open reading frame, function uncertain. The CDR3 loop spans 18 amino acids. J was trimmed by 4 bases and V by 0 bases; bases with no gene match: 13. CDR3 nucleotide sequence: TGCGCCAGCAGTCAATCCCTAGCGGGGAACCCGGCCCCTTACGAGCAGTACTTC. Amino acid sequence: CASSQSLAGNPAPYEQYF.

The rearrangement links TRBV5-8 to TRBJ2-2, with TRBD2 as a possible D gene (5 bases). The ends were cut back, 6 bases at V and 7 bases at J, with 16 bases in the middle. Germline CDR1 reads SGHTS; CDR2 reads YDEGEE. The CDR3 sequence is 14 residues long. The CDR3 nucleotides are TGTGCCAGCATCCACCGCGGTGGGAGCGGGGAGCTGTTTTTT. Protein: CASIHRGGSGELFF.

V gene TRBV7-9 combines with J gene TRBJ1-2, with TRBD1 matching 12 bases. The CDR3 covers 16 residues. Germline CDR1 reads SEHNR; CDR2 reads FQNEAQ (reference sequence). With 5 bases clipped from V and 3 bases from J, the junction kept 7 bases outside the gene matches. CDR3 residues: CASSVSRDRGHYGYTF. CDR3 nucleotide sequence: TGTGCCAGCAGCGTAAGCCGGGACAGGGGGCACTATGGCTACACCTTC.

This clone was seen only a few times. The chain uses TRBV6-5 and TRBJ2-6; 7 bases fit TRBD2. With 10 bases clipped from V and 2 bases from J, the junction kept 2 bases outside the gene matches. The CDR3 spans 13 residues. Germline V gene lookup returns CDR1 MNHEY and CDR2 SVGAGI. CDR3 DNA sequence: TGTGCCATCGGACTAGCTGGGGCCAACGTCCTGACTTTC. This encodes CAIGLAGANVLTF.

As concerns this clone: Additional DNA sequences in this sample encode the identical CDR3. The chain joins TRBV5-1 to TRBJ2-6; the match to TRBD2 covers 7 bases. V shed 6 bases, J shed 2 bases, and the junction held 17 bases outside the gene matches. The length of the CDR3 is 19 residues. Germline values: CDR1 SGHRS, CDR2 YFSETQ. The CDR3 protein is CASMGGSRAEFPGANVLTF. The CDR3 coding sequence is TGCGCCAGCATGGGGGGGTCCAGGGCCGAATTCCCTGGGGCCAACGTCCTGACTTTC.

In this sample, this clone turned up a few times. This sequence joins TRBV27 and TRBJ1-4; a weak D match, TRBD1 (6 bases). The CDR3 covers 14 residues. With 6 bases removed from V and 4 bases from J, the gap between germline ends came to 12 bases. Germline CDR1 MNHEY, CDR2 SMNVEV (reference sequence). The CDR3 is CASSRQGINEKLFF. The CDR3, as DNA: TGTGCCAGCAGCCGGCAGGGGATTAATGAAAAACTGTTTTTT.

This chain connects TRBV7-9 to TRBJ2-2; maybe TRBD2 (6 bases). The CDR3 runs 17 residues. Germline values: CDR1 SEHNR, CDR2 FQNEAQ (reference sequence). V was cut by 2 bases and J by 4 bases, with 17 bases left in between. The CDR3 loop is CASSLNGRKGRTGELFF. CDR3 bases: TGTGCCAGCAGCTTAAACGGGAGAAAGGGGCGCACCGGGGAGCTGTTTTTT.

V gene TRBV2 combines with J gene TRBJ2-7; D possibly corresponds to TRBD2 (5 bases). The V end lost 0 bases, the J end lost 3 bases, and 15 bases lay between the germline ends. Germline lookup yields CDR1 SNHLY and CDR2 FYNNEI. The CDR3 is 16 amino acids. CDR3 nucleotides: TGTGCCAGCAGTGAAGCGCTCGGGCTAGCTTACTACGAGCAGTACTTC. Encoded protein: CASSEALGLAYYEQYF. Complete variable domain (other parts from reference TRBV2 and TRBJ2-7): EPEVTQTPSHQVTQMGQEVILRCVPISNHLYFYWYRQILGQKVEFLVSFYNNEISEKSEIFDDQFSVERPDGSNFTLKIRSTKLEDSAMYFCASSEALGLAYYEQYFGPGTRLTVT.

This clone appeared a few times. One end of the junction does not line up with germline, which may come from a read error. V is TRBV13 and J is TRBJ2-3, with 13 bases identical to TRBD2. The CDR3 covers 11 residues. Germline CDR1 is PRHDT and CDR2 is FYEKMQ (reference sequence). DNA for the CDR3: TGTGCCAGCAGCTCGGGGACTAGCGGGAACTTT. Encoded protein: CASSSGTSGNF.

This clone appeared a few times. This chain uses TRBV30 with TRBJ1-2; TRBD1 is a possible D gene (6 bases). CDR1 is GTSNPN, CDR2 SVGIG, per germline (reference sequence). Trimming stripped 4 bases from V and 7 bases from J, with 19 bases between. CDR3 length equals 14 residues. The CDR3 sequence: CAWMPGVHWGGYTF. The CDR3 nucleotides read TGTGCCTGGATGCCAGGGGTTCACTGGGGTGGCTACACCTTC.

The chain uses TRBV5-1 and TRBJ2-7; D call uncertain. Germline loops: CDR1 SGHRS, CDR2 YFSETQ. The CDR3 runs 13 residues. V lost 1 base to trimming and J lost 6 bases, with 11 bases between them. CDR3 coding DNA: TGCGCCAGCAGCTTGAGTTCTCAGGCCGAGCAGTACTTC. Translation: CASSLSSQAEQYF.

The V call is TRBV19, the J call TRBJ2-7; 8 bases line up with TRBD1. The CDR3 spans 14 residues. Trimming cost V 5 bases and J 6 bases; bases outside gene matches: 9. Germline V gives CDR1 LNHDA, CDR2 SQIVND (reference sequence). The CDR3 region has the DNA TGTGCCAGTAGTTGGGCGCAGGGGGCGCGCGAGCAGTACTTC. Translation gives CASSWAQGAREQYF.

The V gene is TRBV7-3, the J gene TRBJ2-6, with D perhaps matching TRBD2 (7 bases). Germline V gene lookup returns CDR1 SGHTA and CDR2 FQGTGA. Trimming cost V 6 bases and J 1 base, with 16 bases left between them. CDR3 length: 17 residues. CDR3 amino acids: CASRPGGAVSGANVLTF. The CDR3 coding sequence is TGTGCCAGCAGGCCGGGGGGCGCGGTGTCTGGGGCCAACGTCCTGACTTTC.

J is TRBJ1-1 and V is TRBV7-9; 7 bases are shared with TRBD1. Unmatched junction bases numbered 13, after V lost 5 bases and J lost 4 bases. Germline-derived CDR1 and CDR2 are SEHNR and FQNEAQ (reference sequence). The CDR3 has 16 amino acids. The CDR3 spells CASSPRDSWPGTEAFF. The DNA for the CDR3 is TGTGCCAGCAGCCCCCGGGACAGCTGGCCGGGCACTGAAGCTTTCTTT.

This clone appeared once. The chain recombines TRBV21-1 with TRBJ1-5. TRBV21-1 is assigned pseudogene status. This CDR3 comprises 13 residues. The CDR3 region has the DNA TGTGCCAGCAGCAGGGGGGGCAATCAGCCCCAGCATTTT. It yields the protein CASSRGGNQPQHF.

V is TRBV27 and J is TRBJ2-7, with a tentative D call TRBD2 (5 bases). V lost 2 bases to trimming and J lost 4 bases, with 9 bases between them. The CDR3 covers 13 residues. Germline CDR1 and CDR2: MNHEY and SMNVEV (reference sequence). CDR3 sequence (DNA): TGTGCCAGCAGTTTAGGTCGGGGATACGAGCAGTACTTC. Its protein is CASSLGRGYEQYF.

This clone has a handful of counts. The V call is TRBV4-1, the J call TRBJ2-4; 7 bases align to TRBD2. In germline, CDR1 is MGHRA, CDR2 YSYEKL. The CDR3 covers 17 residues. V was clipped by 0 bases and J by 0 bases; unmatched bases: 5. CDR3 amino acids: CASSQDRDYLAKNIQYF. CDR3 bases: TGCGCCAGCAGCCAAGACAGGGACTATCTAGCCAAAAACATTCAGTACTTC.

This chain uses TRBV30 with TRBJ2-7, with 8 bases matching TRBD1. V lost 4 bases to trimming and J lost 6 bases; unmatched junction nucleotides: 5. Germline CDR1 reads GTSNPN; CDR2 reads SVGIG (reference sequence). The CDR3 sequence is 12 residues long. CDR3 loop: CAWTRDRGEQYF. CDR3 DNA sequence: TGTGCCTGGACTAGAGACAGGGGCGAGCAGTACTTC.